The rows below give T cell receptor beta chains drawn from one sample of a study of T cells in Graves' hyperthyroidism and ophthalmopathy. TCRdb re-called the multiplex PCR reads with MiXCR, one entry per CDR3 protein. The top ten clones hold roughly 5.7% of a sample with almost 600,000 distinct CDR3 sequences, about 15% of them seen once. Material: blood. The receptors come from a woman aged 25 to 39 with Graves' hyperthyroidism that later progressed to Graves' ophthalmopathy. Each CDR3 is given without its conserved first and last residue. Each record gives: V gene, J gene, CDR3 protein.

V: TRBV3-1
J: TRBJ2-3
CDR3: ASSQDPSAGTTDTQY

V: TRBV6-1
J: TRBJ2-2
CDR3: ASRDTGGTTGELF

V: TRBV28
J: TRBJ2-3
CDR3: ASSFPPRDSHLGTQY

V: TRBV6-6
J: TRBJ1-6
CDR3: ASSYFTGSSYNSPLH

V: TRBV15
J: TRBJ2-1
CDR3: ATSRDGAAPYNEQF

V: TRBV27
J: TRBJ1-1
CDR3: ASNKKGTGTLNTEAF

V: TRBV7-3
J: TRBJ2-1
CDR3: ASTLGSSGAEQF

V: TRBV19
J: TRBJ2-3
CDR3: ASSRLGEGSTQY

V: TRBV12-3/TRBV12-4
J: TRBJ2-1
CDR3: ASSRTGGIFEQF

V: TRBV12-3/TRBV12-4
J: TRBJ2-1
CDR3: ASGTGLAGYIEQF

V: TRBV7-2
J: TRBJ2-2
CDR3: ASSELAGAGELF

V: TRBV5-1
J: TRBJ2-7
CDR3: ASSQGTLSYERY

V: TRBV3-1
J: TRBJ2-2
CDR3: ASSRQGDTGEPF

V: TRBV28
J: TRBJ1-5
CDR3: ASSWGLAQRPQH

V: TRBV5-1
J: TRBJ1-4
CDR3: ASSFQTDEKLF

V: TRBV7-3
J: TRBJ1-2
CDR3: ASSPGGAGSHNGYT

V: TRBV7-2
J: TRBJ2-2
CDR3: ASSSRLGTENTGELF

V: TRBV18
J: TRBJ1-1
CDR3: ASSPPSFPNTEAF

V: TRBV11-2
J: TRBJ2-7
CDR3: ASSLAIRGGSYEQY

V: TRBV12-3/TRBV12-4
J: TRBJ1-3
CDR3: ASSLYGQTYSGNTIY

V: TRBV6-1
J: TRBJ2-3
CDR3: ASSYRRVSDTQY

V: TRBV29-1
J: TRBJ1-3
CDR3: SVLLTEASGNTIY

V: TRBV6-1
J: TRBJ2-7
CDR3: ASGRDRGTYEQY

V: TRBV5-1
J: TRBJ2-1
CDR3: ASSLAPNNEQF

V: TRBV12-3/TRBV12-4
J: TRBJ1-1
CDR3: ASSERTGGREAF

V: TRBV20-1
J: TRBJ2-1
CDR3: SARDPGGFQQF

V: TRBV7-8
J: TRBJ2-5
CDR3: ASSLGRTSQETQY

V: TRBV2
J: TRBJ2-1
CDR3: ASMFQVVDNEQF

V: TRBV12-3/TRBV12-4
J: TRBJ1-6
CDR3: ASSGDRVRSPLH